This T cell receptor beta chain comes out of a study of early T cells in non-severe SARS-CoV-2 infection. About the study: The authors sequenced bulk RNA from unsorted whole blood, leaving chains unpaired.

Individual cDNA molecules received unique molecular identifiers during library preparation. A single record per CDR3 protein comes from TCRdb applying MiXCR to the 5' RACE reads. The sample yields fewer than 25,000 distinct CDR3 sequences, 3% to 4% seen once. In this sample, this clonotype turned up a few times. The CDR3 runs 14 residues. Germline CDR1 is MNHEY and CDR2 is SMNVEV (reference sequence). V lost 5 bases and J lost 7, with 15 bases in between. The receptor was isolated from an adult who was a healthcare worker with PCR-confirmed SARS-CoV-2 infection or an uninfected control (not recorded which). The chain recombines TRBV27 with TRBJ2-1; D is perhaps TRBD2 (5 bases). The specimen was whole blood. The CDR3 region is CASSPGLRANEQFF. The CDR3 DNA follows: TGTGCCAGCAGTCCCGGACTGAGGGCGAATGAGCAGTTCTTC.